These T cell receptor beta chains were read from a single sample in a study of blood T cells in healthy people across ages. A single record per CDR3 protein comes from TCRdb applying MiXCR to the 5' RACE reads. The top ten hold more than 20% of the sample, which has 1.5 million to 2 million distinct CDR3 sequences, more than 35% seen once. Sample: blood. All receptors derive from a human donor in good health. The CDR3 runs from the conserved cysteine through the conserved F or W. The D gene is left open where the match is weak. Expanded clones are given a class, and other clones once, few, many or no size at all.

abundance,j_gene,v_gene,d_gene,CDR3nt,CDR3aa
once,TRBJ2-1,TRBV11-2,TRBD2,TGTGCCAGCAGCGCGTTAATAGCGGGGTTGTATGAGCAGTTCTTC,CASSALIAGLYEQFF
-,TRBJ2-2,TRBV5-1,-,TGCGCCAGCAGCTTGGCCCCTGAGAGCGCCGGGGAGCTGTTTTTT,CASSLAPESAGELFF
few,TRBJ1-6,TRBV4-1,TRBD1,TGCGCCAGCAGCCAGAGACAGGGGGAGAATTCACCCCTCCACTTT,CASSQRQGENSPLHF
-,TRBJ2-7,TRBV6-6,TRBD2,TGTGCCAGCAGTGATATCGGCGGGGGGGGCTACGAGCAGTACTTC,CASSDIGGGGYEQYF
few,TRBJ2-6,TRBV7-2,TRBD1,TGTGCCAGCAGCCTAGGTGGGGACAGTCCTTTCTCTGGGGCCAACGTCCTGACTTTC,CASSLGGDSPFSGANVLTF
-,TRBJ2-1,TRBV4-3,-,TGCGCCAGCAGCCAAGTGCAAACCCGACTGACATCCATTTACAATGAGCAGTTCTTC,CASSQVQTRLTSIYNEQFF
-,TRBJ1-2,TRBV27,-,TGTGCCAGCAGCACGGTGCGGGGTGGCTACACCTTC,CASSTVRGGYTF
few,TRBJ2-1,TRBV12-3/TRBV12-4,-,TGTGCCACCCTGGCAGGGAATGAGCAGTTCTTC,CATLAGNEQFF
-,TRBJ2-7,TRBV6-2/TRBV6-3,TRBD1,TGTGCCAGCAAAACCCCGGACAGGGGGTCGCACGAGCAGTACTTC,CASKTPDRGSHEQYF
-,TRBJ2-1,TRBV20-1,-,TGCAGTGCTAGAGATTTGGTAGGGGCAGGCTTTTACAATGAGCAGTTCTTC,CSARDLVGAGFYNEQFF
-,TRBJ2-5,TRBV7-2,-,TGTGCCAGCAGCTTAGTTTGGGGAGGTGAGACCCAGTACTTC,CASSLVWGGETQYF
-,TRBJ2-6,TRBV3-1,TRBD1,TGTGCCAGCAGCCAGGGACAGGGCTCTCTCTCTGGGGCCAACGTCCTGACTTTC,CASSQGQGSLSGANVLTF
few,TRBJ2-5,TRBV5-1,-,TGCGCCAGCAAACGGGACTTACAAGAGACCCAGTACTTC,CASKRDLQETQYF
few,TRBJ2-5,TRBV20-1,-,TGCAGTGCTAGAGATCAACAGGGGGGGAATCAAGAGACCCAGTACTTC,CSARDQQGGNQETQYF
few,TRBJ2-1,TRBV5-1,TRBD1,TGCGCCAGCGCCCCGGGACAGGGGGCCTTCAATGAGCAGTTCTTC,CASAPGQGAFNEQFF
many,TRBJ2-7,TRBV27,-,TGTGCCAGCAGTTTAGGGGCAGGGGCTGTCGAGCAGTACTTC,CASSLGAGAVEQYF
few,TRBJ2-1,TRBV9,TRBD2,TGTGCCAGCAGCGTAGCACTAGCGGGGTACAGCTCCTACAATGAGCAGTTCTTC,CASSVALAGYSSYNEQFF
-,TRBJ2-1,TRBV4-3,-,TGCGCCAGCAGCCACACCATCGTCCCAAACCAGGGGATAGCGGGCAATGAGCAGTTCTTC,CASSHTIVPNQGIAGNEQFF
-,TRBJ2-1,TRBV3-1,-,TGTGCCAGCAGCCAAGCGGCAGGGCGGTACAATGAGCAGTTCTTC,CASSQAAGRYNEQFF
few,TRBJ1-2,TRBV21-1,-,TGTGCCAGCAGCAAAAGCCCCAGTCTCGACTATGGCTACACCTTC,CASSKSPSLDYGYTF
-,TRBJ1-2,TRBV5-1,-,TGCGCCAGCAGCTTGAGCCCCCGCAGGGGAGAATACTATGGCTACACCTTC,CASSLSPRRGEYYGYTF
-,TRBJ2-3,TRBV12-3/TRBV12-4,TRBD2,TGTGCCAGCAGCGTAGCGGGGGGATCAGATACGCAGTATTTT,CASSVAGGSDTQYF